One and the same sample provided the 5 T cell receptor beta chains below, sequenced in a study of T cells in Graves' hyperthyroidism and ophthalmopathy. Amplification targeted TCR beta CDR3 regions from RNA transcripts. Primed by the HTBI set, a first-round RT-PCR was run on the TCR CDR3. Each CDR3 protein is one row after TCRdb ran MiXCR on the multiplex PCR reads. The data hold a few hundred thousand distinct CDR3 sequences, with roughly an eighth observed a single time. Sequenced sample: blood. Receptors were obtained from a woman aged 18-29 years with Graves' hyperthyroidism.

This clonotype came up many times. The chain joins TRBV7-2 to TRBJ2-7; perhaps TRBD2 as D (6 bases). The CDR3 sequence is 17 residues long. Germline-derived CDR1 and CDR2 are SGHTA and FQGNSA. With 1 base removed from V and 0 bases from J, the gap between germline ends came to 16 bases. The CDR3 reads CASSLVSAGYPSYEQYF. In DNA, the CDR3 is TGTGCCAGCAGCTTAGTGTCCGCGGGATACCCCTCCTACGAGCAGTACTTC.

In this sample, this clonotype turned up many times. The V call is TRBV6-4, the J call TRBJ2-1; the D gene is possibly TRBD2 (6 bases). The CDR3 length is 13 residues. The ends were cut back, 4 bases at V and 7 bases at J, with 11 bases in the middle. The germline gives CDR1 MRHNA, CDR2 SNTAGT. In DNA form, the CDR3 reads TGTGCCAGCAGTGCGGGAGTAGAGAATGAGCAGTTCTTC. Translating it yields CASSAGVENEQFF.

The chain has TRBV27 and TRBJ1-1; TRBD1 matches at 7 bases. Trimming at V came to 5 bases and at J to 2 bases, leaving 5 bases not matched to a gene. Germline CDR1 reads MNHEY; CDR2 reads SMNVEV (reference sequence). The length of the CDR3 is 14 residues. The DNA of the CDR3 is TGTGCCAGCAGTCGGGACAGCTTTAACACTGAAGCTTTCTTT. This gives the protein CASSRDSFNTEAFF.

This clonotype was observed a handful of times. J is TRBJ1-1 and V is TRBV7-9; 8 bases match TRBD1. The CDR3 has 15 amino acids. Germline lookup yields CDR1 SEHNR and CDR2 FQNEAQ (reference sequence). Trimming removed 4 bases from V and 4 bases from J; junction bases left unmatched: 8. The CDR3 protein is CASSSRGREGTEAFF. The CDR3 DNA sequence: TGTGCCAGCAGCTCCAGGGGGCGAGAGGGCACTGAAGCTTTCTTT.

This clonotype was found many times. The chain links TRBV28 to TRBJ2-7; tentatively, D is TRBD1 or TRBD2 (6 bases each). Germline-derived CDR1 and CDR2 are MDHEN and SYDVKM. The CDR3 contains 15 residues. The V end was cut by 4 bases, the J end by 2 bases, with 15 bases between. CDR3 in DNA: TGTGCCAGCAGTTCCCTAGGGGGGAGAACCTACGAGCAGTACTTC. Encoded protein: CASSSLGGRTYEQYF.